This TCR beta chain derives from a study of PD-L1 blockade in urothelial cancer. In the study overall: Males with bladder-origin urothelial cancer made up twenty-five of 29 patients. Analyzed time points were 3 weeks (second dose) and 6 weeks after therapy began.

V lost 3 bases and J lost 5; bases outside the gene matches: 3. The CDR3 is 14 amino acids. Germline V CDR1 and CDR2: SGHRS, YFSETQ. The time point here: pretreatment peripheral blood. Locally advanced or metastatic urothelial carcinoma affected the patients. Spike-ins of synthetic TCR analog templates went into each PCR. Profiled with immunoSEQ multiplex PCR; TCRdb holds only in-frame clones, not every one. The data contain tens of thousands of clones, roughly 89% of them singletons. This chain uses TRBV5-1 with TRBJ1-5, with 9 bases matching TRBD1. The sequenced sample was PBMCs, obtained around atezolizumab (anti-PD-L1) treatment. This sequence was found in a woman in her 70s with urothelial cancer. In nucleotides, the CDR3 is TGCGCCAGCAGCTACGGGACAGGGCATCAGCCCCAGCATTTT. It yields the protein CASSYGTGHQPQHF.